This T cell receptor beta chain was recorded in a study of OX40 agonist ivuxolimab in advanced cancers. Background on the study: Partial responses were observed in three patients, of whom one had hepatocellular carcinoma and two had cutaneous melanoma.

This CDR3 has 15 residues. V shed 5 bases and J 7 bases; nucleotides not matched to a gene: 10. Germline-derived CDR1 and CDR2 are SGHNT and YENEEA. Findings and limits, study-wide: There were, on average, more expanded clones in CD8+ T cells than in CD4+.

Of note for this clone: The target antigen is unknown.

Sequencing used immunoSEQ multiplex PCR; TCRdb keeps in-frame clones, though not all of them. The sample records roughly 60,000 clones, around 88% being singletons. The material sequenced was CD4+ or CD8+ T cells sorted from blood, taken in a trial of the OX40 agonist ivuxolimab. The chain joins TRBV11-3 to TRBJ2-2, with 7 bases matching TRBD1. This sequence originates from an adult with an advanced solid tumor such as melanoma, head and neck, liver or kidney cancer. CDR3 in DNA: TGTGCCAGCAGCGGACGACAGGGTATGAACGGGGAGCTGTTTTTT. Its protein is CASSGRQGMNGELFF.